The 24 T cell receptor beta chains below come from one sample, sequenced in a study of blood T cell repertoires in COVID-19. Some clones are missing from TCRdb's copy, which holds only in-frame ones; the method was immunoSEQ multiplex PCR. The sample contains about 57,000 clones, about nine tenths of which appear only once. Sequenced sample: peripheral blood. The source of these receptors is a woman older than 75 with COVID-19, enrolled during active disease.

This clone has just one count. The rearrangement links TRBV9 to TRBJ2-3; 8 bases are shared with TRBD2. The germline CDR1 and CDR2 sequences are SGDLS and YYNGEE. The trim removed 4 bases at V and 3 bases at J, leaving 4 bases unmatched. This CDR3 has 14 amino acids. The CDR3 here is CASSFGTSTDTQYF. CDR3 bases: TGTGCCAGCAGCTTCGGGACTAGTACAGATACGCAGTATTTT. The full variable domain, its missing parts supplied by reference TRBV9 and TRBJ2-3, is DSGVTQTPKHLITATGQRVTLRCSPRSGDLSVYWYQQSLDQGLQFLIQYYNGEERAKGNILERFSAQQFPDLHSELNLSSLELGDSALYFCASSFGTSTDTQYFGPGTRLTVL.

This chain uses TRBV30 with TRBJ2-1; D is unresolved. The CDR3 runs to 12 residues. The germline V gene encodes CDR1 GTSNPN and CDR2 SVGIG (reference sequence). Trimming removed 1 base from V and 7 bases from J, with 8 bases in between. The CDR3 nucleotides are TGTGCCTGGAGTGACGGGTTGAATGAGCAGTTCTTC. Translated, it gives CAWSDGLNEQFF.

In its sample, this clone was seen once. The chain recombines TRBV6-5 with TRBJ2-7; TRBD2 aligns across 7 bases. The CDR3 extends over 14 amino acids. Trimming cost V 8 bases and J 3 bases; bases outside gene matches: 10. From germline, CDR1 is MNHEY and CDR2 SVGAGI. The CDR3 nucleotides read TGTGCCAGCGATGGGGCCCAGCGGGGCTACGAGCAGTACTTC. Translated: CASDGAQRGYEQYF.

The CDR3: CASSYGSGNTIYF. Written as DNA, the CDR3 is TGTGCCAGCAGCTACGGCTCTGGAAACACCATATATTTT. The chain uses TRBV7-2 and TRBJ1-3; no firm D call. This CDR3 has 13 amino acids. V was clipped by 4 bases and J by 0 bases, with 4 bases between them. Per the germline V gene, CDR1 is SGHTA and CDR2 is FQGNSA.

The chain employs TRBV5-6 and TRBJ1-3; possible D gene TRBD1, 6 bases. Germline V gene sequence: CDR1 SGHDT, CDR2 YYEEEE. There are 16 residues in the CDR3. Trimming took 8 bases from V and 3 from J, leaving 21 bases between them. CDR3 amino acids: CASSSIGGRGGNTIYF. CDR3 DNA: TGTGCCAGTTCGAGTATTGGGGGCAGAGGTGGAAACACCATATATTTT.

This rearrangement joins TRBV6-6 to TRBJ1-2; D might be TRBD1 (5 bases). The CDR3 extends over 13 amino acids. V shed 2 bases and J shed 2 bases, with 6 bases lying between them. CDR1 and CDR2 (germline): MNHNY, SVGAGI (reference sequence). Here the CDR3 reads CASSYGGNYGYTF. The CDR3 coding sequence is TGTGCCAGCAGTTACGGGGGGAACTATGGCTACACCTTC.

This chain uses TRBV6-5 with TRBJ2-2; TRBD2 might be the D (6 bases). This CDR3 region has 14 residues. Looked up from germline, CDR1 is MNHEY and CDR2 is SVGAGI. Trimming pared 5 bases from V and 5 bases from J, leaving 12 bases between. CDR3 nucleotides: TGTGCCAGCAGTCCCGGGACTCTAACCGGGGAGCTGTTTTTT. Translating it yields CASSPGTLTGELFF.

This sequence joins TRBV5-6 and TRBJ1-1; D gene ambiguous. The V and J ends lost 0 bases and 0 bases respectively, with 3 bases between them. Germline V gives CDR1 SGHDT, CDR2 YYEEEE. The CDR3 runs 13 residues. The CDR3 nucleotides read TGTGCCAGCAGCTTGGGTATGAACACTGAAGCTTTCTTT. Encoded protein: CASSLGMNTEAFF.

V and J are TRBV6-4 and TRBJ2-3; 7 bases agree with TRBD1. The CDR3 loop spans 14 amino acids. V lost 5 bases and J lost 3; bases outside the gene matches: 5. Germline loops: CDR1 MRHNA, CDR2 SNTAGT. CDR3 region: CASSYRGLTDTQYF. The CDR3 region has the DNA TGTGCCAGCAGTTACAGGGGATTAACAGATACGCAGTATTTT.

The CDR3 nucleotides read TGCGCCAGCAGCCGGGACAGCACCTACGAGCAGTACTTC. This encodes CASSRDSTYEQYF. V usage is TRBV4-1 and J usage is TRBJ2-7, with TRBD1 identical over 7 bases. The CDR3 is 13 amino acids. The germline gives CDR1 MGHRA, CDR2 YSYEKL. V was pared by 4 bases and J by 2 bases, with 2 bases of the junction left unmatched.

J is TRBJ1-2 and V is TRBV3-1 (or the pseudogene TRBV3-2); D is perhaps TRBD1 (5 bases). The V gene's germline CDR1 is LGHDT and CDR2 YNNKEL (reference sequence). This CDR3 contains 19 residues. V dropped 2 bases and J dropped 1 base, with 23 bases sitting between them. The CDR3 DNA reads TGTGCCAGCAGCCAATTGGGGGGGGGAAACCCATCCCTTAACTATGGCTACACCTTC. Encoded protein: CASSQLGGGNPSLNYGYTF.

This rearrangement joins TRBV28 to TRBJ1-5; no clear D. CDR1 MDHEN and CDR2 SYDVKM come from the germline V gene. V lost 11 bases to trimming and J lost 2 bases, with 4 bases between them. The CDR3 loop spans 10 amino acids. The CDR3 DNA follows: TGTGCCTGCGGCAATCAGCCCCAGCATTTT. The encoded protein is CACGNQPQHF.

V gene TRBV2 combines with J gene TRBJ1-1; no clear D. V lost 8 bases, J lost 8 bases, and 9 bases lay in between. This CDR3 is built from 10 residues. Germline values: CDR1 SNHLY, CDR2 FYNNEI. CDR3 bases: TGTGCCAGCGGGCTCGGAGAAGCTTTCTTT. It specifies CASGLGEAFF.

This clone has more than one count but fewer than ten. DNA of the CDR3: TGTGCCAGCTCACCAGGGGGACAGGGAAATTCACCCCTCCACTTT. It specifies CASSPGGQGNSPLHF. The chain is built from TRBV18 and TRBJ1-6, with TRBD1 matching over 9 bases. Germline V gives CDR1 KGHSH, CDR2 LQKENI. CDR3 length equals 15 residues. J gave up 7 bases and V 2 bases, and 3 bases lay outside the gene matches. The full variable domain, rest sourced from reference TRBV18 and TRBJ1-6, is NAGVMQNPRHLVRRRGQEARLRCSPMKGHSHVYWYRQLPEEGLKFMVYLQKENIIDESGMPKERFSAEFPKEGPSILRIQQVVRGDSAAYFCASSPGGQGNSPLHFGNGTRLTVT.

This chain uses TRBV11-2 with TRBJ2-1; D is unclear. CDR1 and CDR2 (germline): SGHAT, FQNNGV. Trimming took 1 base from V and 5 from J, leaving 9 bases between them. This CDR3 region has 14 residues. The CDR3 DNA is TGTGCCAGCAGCTTAGCCGACATCCACAATGAGCAGTTCTTC. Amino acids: CASSLADIHNEQFF.

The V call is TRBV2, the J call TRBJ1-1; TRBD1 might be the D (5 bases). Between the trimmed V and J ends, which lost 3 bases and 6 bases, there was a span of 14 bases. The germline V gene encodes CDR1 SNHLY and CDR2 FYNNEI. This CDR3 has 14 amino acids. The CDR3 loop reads CASSDQGGLSEAFF. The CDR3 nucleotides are TGTGCCAGCAGTGATCAGGGAGGGTTGTCTGAAGCTTTCTTT.

This CDR3 reads CASSDGTGGDTEAFF. In DNA form, the CDR3 reads TGCGCCAGCAGCGACGGGACAGGGGGAGACACTGAAGCTTTCTTT. The rearrangement links TRBV5-1 to TRBJ1-1; 11 bases agree with TRBD1. CDR1 SGHRS and CDR2 YFSETQ come from the germline V gene. This CDR3 contains 15 residues. Losses at the gene ends were 4 bases for V and 3 bases for J; bases not matched to a gene: 5.

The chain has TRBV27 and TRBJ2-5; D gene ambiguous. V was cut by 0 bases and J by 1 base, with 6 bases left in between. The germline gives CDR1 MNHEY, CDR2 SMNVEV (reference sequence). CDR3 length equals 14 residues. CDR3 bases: TGTGCCAGCAGTTTATCGACACCCCAAGAGACCCAGTACTTC. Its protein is CASSLSTPQETQYF.

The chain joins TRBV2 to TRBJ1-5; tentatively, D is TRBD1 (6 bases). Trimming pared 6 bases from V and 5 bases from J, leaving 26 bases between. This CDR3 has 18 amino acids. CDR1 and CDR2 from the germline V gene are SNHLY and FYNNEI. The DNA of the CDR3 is TGTGCCAGCAGCGGGGGGGGCTCGACGACAGGAAGCTATCAGCCCCAGCATTTT. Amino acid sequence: CASSGGGSTTGSYQPQHF.

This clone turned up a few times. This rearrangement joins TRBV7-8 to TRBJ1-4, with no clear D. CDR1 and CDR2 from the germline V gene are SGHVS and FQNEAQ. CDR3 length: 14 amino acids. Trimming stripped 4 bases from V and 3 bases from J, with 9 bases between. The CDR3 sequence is CASSSDIANEKLFF. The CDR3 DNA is TGTGCCAGCAGCTCCGACATAGCTAATGAAAAACTGTTTTTT.

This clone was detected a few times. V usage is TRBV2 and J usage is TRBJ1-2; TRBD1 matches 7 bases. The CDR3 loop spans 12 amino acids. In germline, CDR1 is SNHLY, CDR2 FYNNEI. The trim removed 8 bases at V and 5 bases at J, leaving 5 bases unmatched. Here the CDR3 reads CASRQGPYGYTF. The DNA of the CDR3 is TGTGCCAGCCGACAGGGACCTTATGGCTACACCTTC.

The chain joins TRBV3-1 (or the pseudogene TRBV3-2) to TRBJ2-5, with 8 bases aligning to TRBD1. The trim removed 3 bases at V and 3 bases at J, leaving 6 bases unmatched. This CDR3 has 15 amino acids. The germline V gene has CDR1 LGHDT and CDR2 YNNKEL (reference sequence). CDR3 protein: CASSHIDRGEETQYF. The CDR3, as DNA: TGTGCCAGCAGCCATATCGACAGGGGAGAAGAGACCCAGTACTTC.

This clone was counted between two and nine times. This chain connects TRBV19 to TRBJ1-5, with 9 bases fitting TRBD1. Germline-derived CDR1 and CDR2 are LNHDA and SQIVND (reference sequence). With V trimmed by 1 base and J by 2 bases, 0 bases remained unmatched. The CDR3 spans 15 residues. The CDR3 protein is CASSIGTGGNQPQHF. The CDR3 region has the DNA TGTGCCAGTAGTATAGGGACAGGGGGCAATCAGCCCCAGCATTTT.

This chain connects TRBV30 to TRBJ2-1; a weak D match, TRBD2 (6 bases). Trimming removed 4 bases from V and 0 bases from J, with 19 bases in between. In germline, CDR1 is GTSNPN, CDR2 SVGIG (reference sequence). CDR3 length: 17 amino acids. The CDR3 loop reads CAWTPGGARSSYNEQFF. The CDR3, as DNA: TGTGCCTGGACACCGGGCGGGGCCAGATCCTCCTACAATGAGCAGTTCTTC.